This T cell receptor beta chain was sequenced for a study of control samples from healthy donors and cancer patients. Method: immunoSEQ multiplex PCR; TCRdb's copy keeps in-frame clones and lacks some. The sample carries more than 110,000 clones, around nine tenths recorded once. The ends were cut back, 5 bases at V and 1 base at J, with 9 bases in the middle. Germline lookup yields CDR1 SGHRS and CDR2 YFSETQ. This CDR3 is built from 13 residues. Sequenced sample: blood. This sequence joins TRBV5-1 and TRBJ1-1; D not resolved. The sequence derives from a woman in her twenties or thirties in good health. This CDR3 reads CASRDKPNTEAFF. In DNA form, the CDR3 reads TGCGCCAGCAGAGACAAGCCGAACACTGAAGCTTTCTTT.